What follows are 27 T cell receptor beta chains derived from one specimen sequenced in a study of PD-1 blockade in classical Hodgkin lymphoma. Using immunoSEQ multiplex PCR, the repertoire was profiled, and TCRdb retains in-frame clones only, with some absent. This sample has tens of thousands of clones, with more than 75% found just once. Time point indicated: cycle 4 day 1 (C4D1), after six to seven weeks of nivolumab. Following autologous stem cell transplantation, relapse occurred in every patient, and exposure to brentuximab vedotin varied. The specimen comprised peripheral blood mononuclear cells (PBMCs), sampled before the fourth cycle of nivolumab. Receptors were obtained from a human donor with classical Hodgkin lymphoma.

The rearrangement joins TRBV6-1 to TRBJ1-5, with 8 bases aligning to TRBD1. The V gene's germline CDR1 is MNHNS and CDR2 SASEGT. Unmatched junction bases numbered 4, after V lost 6 bases and J lost 3 bases. The CDR3 runs to 14 residues. The CDR3 DNA sequence: TGTGCCAGCAGGGACAGGGTTCTCAATCAGCCCCAGCATTTT. Its translation is CASRDRVLNQPQHF.

The CDR3 bases are TGTGCCAGCGCGAAACAGGGCGACTATGGCTACACCTTC. Its translation: CASAKQGDYGYTF. The V gene is TRBV6-1, the J gene TRBJ1-2; tentative D call: TRBD1 (6 bases). The CDR3 consists of 13 residues. Germline values: CDR1 MNHNS, CDR2 SASEGT. The ends were cut back, 8 bases at V and 3 bases at J, with 13 bases in the middle.

This chain links TRBV9 with TRBJ1-2, with D possibly being TRBD1 (6 bases). The CDR3 loop spans 15 amino acids. The V end lost 4 bases, the J end lost 1 base, and 14 bases lay between the germline ends. Germline CDR1 is SGDLS and CDR2 is YYNGEE. The CDR3 coding sequence is TGTGCCAGCAGCACTACGGGGGCCAATAACTATGGCTACACCTTC. Its protein is CASSTTGANNYGYTF.

The chain uses TRBV2 and TRBJ1-5; tentative D call: TRBD1 (6 bases). The V gene lost 6 bases and the J gene lost 1 base, with 10 bases spanning the gap. The germline gives CDR1 SNHLY, CDR2 FYNNEI. The CDR3 has 14 amino acids. The DNA for the CDR3 is TGTGCCAGCAGGAACAGGGCGAGCAATCAGCCCCAGCATTTT. As protein: CASRNRASNQPQHF.

The rearrangement joins TRBV19 to TRBJ2-3, with TRBD2 matching 10 bases. The CDR3 consists of 17 residues. The germline CDR1 and CDR2 sequences are LNHDA and SQIVND (reference sequence). Unmatched junction bases numbered 12, after V lost 5 bases and J lost 4 bases. CDR3 nucleotide sequence: TGTGCCAGTAGTTTCCAGGGGAGCGGGAGGGCCTCAGATACGCAGTATTTT. Its protein is CASSFQGSGRASDTQYF.

V is TRBV5-1 and J is TRBJ2-3, with 11 bases lining up with TRBD2. CDR1 and CDR2 from the germline V gene are SGHRS and YFSETQ. This CDR3 has 16 residues. The J segment lost 4 bases and the V segment lost 3 bases, leaving 7 bases of the junction unmatched. This CDR3 is CASSSPLAGVSDTQYF. Here the CDR3 DNA reads TGCGCCAGCAGCTCGCCACTAGCGGGAGTGTCAGATACGCAGTATTTT. The whole variable domain, filled in from reference TRBV5-1 and TRBJ2-3, reads KAGVTQTPRYLIKTRGQQVTLSCSPISGHRSVSWYQQTPGQGLQFLFEYFSETQRNKGNFPGRFSGRQFSNSRSEMNVSTLELGDSALYLCASSSPLAGVSDTQYFGPGTRLTVL.

The CDR3 here is CASSVGVRGADGANVLTF. The CDR3 DNA is TGTGCCAGCAGCGTAGGAGTCAGGGGCGCGGACGGGGCCAACGTCCTGACTTTC. The V call is TRBV9, the J call TRBJ2-6; D possibly corresponds to TRBD1 (6 bases). The germline CDR1 and CDR2 sequences are SGDLS and YYNGEE. With 0 bases removed from V and 4 bases from J, the gap between germline ends came to 17 bases. The CDR3 runs to 18 residues.

The rearrangement joins TRBV2 to TRBJ2-5; no clear D gene. V shed 2 bases and J shed 1 base, with 11 bases lying between them. The CDR3 is made up of 15 amino acids. Per germline, CDR1 SNHLY and CDR2 FYNNEI. Written as DNA, the CDR3 is TGTGCCAGCAGTGAAATTGTCGGTTCCCAAGAGACCCAGTACTTC. As protein: CASSEIVGSQETQYF.

This clone was picked up one time. Just one base apart from a much larger clone, this may be a read error. The sample carries other DNA sequences with the same CDR3. The rearrangement uses TRBV5-6 and TRBJ1-1; D is unresolved. This CDR3 is built from 12 residues. Germline loops: CDR1 SGHDT, CDR2 YYEEEE. With 1 base removed from V and 5 bases from J, the gap between germline ends came to 6 bases. CDR3 residues: CASSLRGTEAFF. Written as DNA, the CDR3 is TGTGCCAGCAGCTTGCGAGGTACTGAAGCTTTCTTT.

V usage is TRBV7-8 and J usage is TRBJ2-1; TRBD2 might be the D (6 bases). The CDR3 contains 15 residues. Germline V gene sequence: CDR1 SGHVS, CDR2 FQNEAQ. Trimming pared 1 base from V and 6 bases from J, leaving 13 bases between. The chain's CDR3 is CASSLEIATSNEQFF. DNA for the CDR3: TGTGCCAGCAGCTTAGAAATAGCGACTAGCAATGAGCAGTTCTTC.

This chain links TRBV4-3 with TRBJ1-3, with D unresolved. Per germline, CDR1 LGHNA and CDR2 YSLEER. Trimming cost V 0 bases and J 0 bases, with 9 bases left between them. The CDR3 covers 16 residues. CDR3 DNA: TGCGCCAGCAGCCAAGATCCTACGGGCTCTGGAAACACCATATATTTT. Protein sequence: CASSQDPTGSGNTIYF.

The gene calls are TRBV6-5 and TRBJ2-3, with TRBD1 matching 7 bases. The CDR3 has 15 amino acids. Trimming removed 8 bases from V and 5 bases from J; junction bases left unmatched: 13. Germline V gives CDR1 MNHEY, CDR2 SVGAGI. The chain's CDR3 is CASSTEAGGIDTQYF. Written as DNA, the CDR3 is TGTGCCAGCTCAACTGAGGCAGGGGGAATAGATACGCAGTATTTT.

DNA for the CDR3: TGTGCCAGCAGCTTTCAGGGGGCCTATGGCTACACCTTC. Translation: CASSFQGAYGYTF. The chain is built from TRBV11-1 and TRBJ1-2; 8 nucleotides agree with TRBD1. With V trimmed by 3 bases and J by 4 bases, 1 base remained unmatched. The CDR3 has 13 residues. The V gene's germline CDR1 is SGHAT and CDR2 FQDESV (reference sequence). The full variable domain, completed using reference TRBV11-1 and TRBJ1-2, is EAEVAQSPRYKITEKSQAVAFWCDPISGHATLYWYRQILGQGPELLVQFQDESVVDDSQLPKDRFSAERLKGVDSTLKIQPAELGDSAMYLCASSFQGAYGYTFGSGTRLTVV.

V and J are TRBV6-6 and TRBJ1-5, with no clear D. The CDR3 runs 11 residues. V was shortened by 7 bases and J by 2 bases, with 3 bases between the two germline ends. CDR1 is MNHNY, CDR2 SVGAGI, per germline (reference sequence). CDR3 protein: CASKGNQPQHF. CDR3 DNA sequence: TGTGCCAGCAAGGGCAATCAGCCCCAGCATTTT.

The J gene is TRBJ2-1, the V gene TRBV10-3; 8 nucleotides agree with TRBD2. With V trimmed by 3 bases and J by 10 bases, 5 bases remained unmatched. Germline V CDR1 and CDR2: ENHRY, SYGVKD. This CDR3 comprises 13 residues. The CDR3 nucleotides are TGTGCCATCAGTGACCTGTCTAGCGGGGAGCAGTTCTTC. Translating gives CAISDLSSGEQFF.

The chain uses TRBV30 and TRBJ2-7; D could derive from TRBD1 or TRBD2 (5 bases each). The germline gives CDR1 GTSNPN, CDR2 SVGIG (reference sequence). V was shortened by 6 bases and J by 3 bases, with 15 bases between the two germline ends. This CDR3 spans 13 amino acids. The CDR3 sequence is CACRGDPLYEQYF. DNA of the CDR3: TGTGCCTGCCGTGGGGACCCCCTCTACGAGCAGTACTTC.

This rearrangement joins TRBV19 to TRBJ2-3; D not certain. The CDR3 is 16 amino acids. Between the trimmed V and J ends, which lost 5 bases and 2 bases, there was a span of 17 bases. From germline, CDR1 is LNHDA and CDR2 SQIVND (reference sequence). As DNA, the CDR3 is TGTGCCAGTAGTTCTCCCCGTCGGGCCTCCACAGATACGCAGTATTTT. Encoded protein: CASSSPRRASTDTQYF.

The chain recombines TRBV7-2 with TRBJ1-6; D uncertain. The CDR3 has 14 amino acids. Trimming took off 1 base at V and 9 bases at J, with 10 bases between the two ends. Germline V lookup: CDR1 SGHTA, CDR2 FQGNSA. The CDR3 coding sequence is TGTGCCAGCAGCTTAGTACCGGTCGCTTCACCCCTCCACTTT. It translates to CASSLVPVASPLHF.

The chain recombines TRBV29-1 with TRBJ1-1; a possible D gene is TRBD1 (6 bases). Per the germline V gene, CDR1 is SQVTM and CDR2 is ANQGSEA. The CDR3 consists of 13 residues. Deletions cut 8 bases from V and 0 bases from J, with 13 bases between. The CDR3 DNA sequence: TGCAGCACAAGGCGGGACATGAACACTGAAGCTTTCTTT. Translating it yields CSTRRDMNTEAFF. Supplemented by reference TRBV29-1 and TRBJ1-1, the full variable domain reads SAVISQKPSRDICQRGTSLTIQCQVDSQVTMMFWYRQQPGQSLTLIATANQGSEATYESGFVIDKFPISRPNLTFSTLTVSNMSPEDSSIYLCSTRRDMNTEAFFGQGTRLTVV.

This rearrangement joins TRBV6-5 to TRBJ1-4; no clear D gene. Per the germline V gene, CDR1 is MNHEY and CDR2 is SVGAGI. The CDR3 loop spans 16 amino acids. The ends were cut back, 3 bases at V and 5 bases at J, with 16 bases in the middle. CDR3 in amino acids: CASSYRGLGLNEKLFF. The CDR3 DNA sequence: TGTGCCAGCAGTTATCGGGGTCTAGGTTTGAATGAAAAACTGTTTTTT.

This clone was seen a single time. The V gene is TRBV2, the J gene TRBJ1-2; TRBD1 agrees at 7 bases. The CDR3 is 15 residues long. The trim removed 3 bases at V and 8 bases at J, leaving 12 bases unmatched. Germline V lookup: CDR1 SNHLY, CDR2 FYNNEI. For the CDR3, the DNA is TGTGCCAGCAGTGATCGCGGACAGGAACGGGGCGGCTACACCTTC. It yields the protein CASSDRGQERGGYTF.

V gene TRBV30 combines with J gene TRBJ1-1; 11 bases fit TRBD1. CDR3 length equals 14 residues. Germline V CDR1 and CDR2: GTSNPN, SVGIG (reference sequence). J gave up 5 bases and V 3 bases, and 5 bases lay outside the gene matches. The CDR3 DNA reads as TGTGCCTGGAGCGGGACAGGGGGTTGGACTGAAGCTTTCTTT. Its protein product is CAWSGTGGWTEAFF. The full variable domain, rest sourced from reference TRBV30 and TRBJ1-1, is SQTIHQWPATLVQPVGSPLSLECTVEGTSNPNLYWYRQAAGRGLQLLFYSVGIGQISSEVPQNLSASRPQDRQFILSSKKLLLSDSGFYLCAWSGTGGWTEAFFGQGTRLTVV.

The V gene is TRBV2, the J gene TRBJ2-5; D remains unclear. The germline gives CDR1 SNHLY, CDR2 FYNNEI. The CDR3 length is 12 residues. Deletions cut 9 bases from V and 1 base from J, with 9 bases between. CDR3 loop: CASFRVQETQYF. The CDR3 DNA follows: TGTGCCAGTTTCCGGGTCCAAGAGACCCAGTACTTC.

This clone is medium-sized in the sample. This chain joins TRBV7-9 and TRBJ1-4; TRBD1 matches at 7 bases. The germline V gene has CDR1 SEHNR and CDR2 FQNEAQ (reference sequence). With 5 bases clipped from V and 0 bases from J, the junction kept 9 bases outside the gene matches. The CDR3 consists of 17 residues. The CDR3 here is CASSPKGGAATNEKLFF. The CDR3, as DNA: TGTGCCAGCAGCCCGAAAGGGGGCGCGGCAACTAATGAAAAACTGTTTTTT.

This chain joins TRBV19 and TRBJ2-3, with D tentatively TRBD1 (5 bases). Trimming shortened V by 4 bases and J by 4 bases, and 18 bases separated the two germline ends. Looked up from germline, CDR1 is LNHDA and CDR2 is SQIVND (reference sequence). The CDR3 is made up of 16 amino acids. CDR3 DNA: TGTGCCAGTAGTAAAGGGGTCGGAGTCCAGTCAGATACGCAGTATTTT. It codes for CASSKGVGVQSDTQYF.

The J gene is TRBJ1-5, the V gene TRBV5-6; D possibly corresponds to TRBD1 (5 bases). Trimming removed 4 bases from V and 3 bases from J, with 17 bases in between. The CDR3 runs to 16 residues. CDR1 is SGHDT and CDR2 is YYEEEE in the germline V gene. CDR3 sequence reads: CASSPGGSLINQPQHF. The CDR3 region has the DNA TGTGCCAGCAGCCCCGGGGGGTCGCTAATCAATCAGCCCCAGCATTTT.

This rearrangement joins TRBV9 to TRBJ2-5; a possible D gene is TRBD2 (6 bases). CDR3 length equals 17 residues. Germline loops: CDR1 SGDLS, CDR2 YYNGEE. Trimming took 0 bases from V and 5 from J, leaving 20 bases between them. This CDR3 reads CASSVGVGGLRSETQYF. DNA for the CDR3: TGTGCCAGCAGCGTAGGTGTTGGGGGACTCAGGTCGGAGACCCAGTACTTC. Based on the CDR3 plus reference TRBV9 and TRBJ2-5, the full variable domain is DSGVTQTPKHLITATGQRVTLRCSPRSGDLSVYWYQQSLDQGLQFLIQYYNGEERAKGNILERFSAQQFPDLHSELNLSSLELGDSALYFCASSVGVGGLRSETQYFGPGTRLLVL.